This TCR beta chain was profiled in a study of T cells in Graves' hyperthyroidism and ophthalmopathy. The CDR3 runs 17 residues. The V and J ends lost 2 bases and 5 bases respectively, with 18 bases between them. The germline CDR1 and CDR2 sequences are KGHSH and LQKENI. Of note for this clonotype: Its antigen is as yet unknown.

In the ophthalmopathy cohort, Clinical Activity Score was at least 3, NOSPECS grade at least 4, and duration under 3 months. The study left out patients who had uncontrolled infection, other autoimmune disease, pregnancy or lactation. A roughly 9.3 ml volume of fresh peripheral blood provided the PBMCs. Points from the study as a whole: Most thyroid clonotypes expanded above 0.001 were also detected in blood.

RNA transcripts served as the template for amplifying TCR beta CDR3 regions. Using the HTBI primer set, a first-round RT-PCR was run on the TCR CDR3. Via MiXCR, TCRdb re-called the multiplex PCR reads, giving one row per CDR3 protein. The table includes 300,000 to 500,000 distinct CDR3 sequences, around 15% detected once. The chain carries TRBV18 and TRBJ1-4; D ambiguous. The specimen sequenced was blood. This sequence originates from a man aged 45 to 65 with Graves' ophthalmopathy. CDR3 loop: CASSPVGRTTENEKLFF. DNA for the CDR3: TGTGCCAGCTCACCAGTAGGACGAACAACAGAAAATGAAAAACTGTTTTTT.